This TCR beta chain stems from a study of vaccination and CD4 T cells after COVID-19. TCRdb passed the PCR reads through MiXCR, listing each CDR3 protein once. Of about 18,000 distinct CDR3 sequences listed, 62% are singletons. The source is a human donor who had recovered from COVID-19. Sequencing used CD4+ T cells from blood, obtained before SARS-CoV-2 vaccination.

CDR3 loop: CSARPLGLAYGELFF. CDR3 nucleotide sequence: TGCAGTGCGCGGCCGCTGGGACTAGCTTACGGGGAGCTGTTTTTT. This chain connects TRBV20-1 to TRBJ2-2; 9 nucleotides line up with TRBD2. The V segment lost 6 bases and the J segment 7 bases; nucleotides outside the gene matches: 12. CDR1 and CDR2 (germline): DFQATT, SNEGSKA (reference sequence). The CDR3 consists of 15 residues.